The entry below describes one T cell receptor beta chain. Its antigen is currently unknown. The ends were cut back, 5 bases at V and 6 bases at J, with 19 bases in the middle. The CDR3 is 14 residues long. Per germline, CDR1 SQVTM and CDR2 ANQGSEA. This entry comes from a study of cytomegalovirus exposure and HLA in healthy donors. Across the study: For the approximately 390 genotyped donors, roughly 80% fell within the Caucasian-associated ancestry cluster. General observations from the study: While the bulk of TCR sequences proved rare, some public TCRs turned up in many donors. The classifier reportedly diagnosed cytomegalovirus status with high specificity and sensitivity.

This PCR relied on a set of 60 Vbeta primers and 13 Jbeta primers. Data came from immunoSEQ multiplex PCR; TCRdb stores just in-frame clones and leaves some out. The sample yields 150,000 to 180,000 clones, 65% to 80% seen once. The rearrangement links TRBV29-1 to TRBJ1-1; D not certain. Sequencing was carried out using PBMCs. The receptor comes from a man aged 18 to 29 in good health and CMV-seronegative. The CDR3 is CSVPREGVAPEAFF. The CDR3 DNA reads TGCAGCGTTCCTCGAGAGGGAGTCGCCCCTGAAGCTTTCTTT.